This TCR beta chain was sequenced during a study of blood T cell repertoires in COVID-19. Overall study: Samples taken during acute and convalescent COVID-19 were collected in the United States, Italy and Spain. Sources were T cells, B-cell-depleted T cells, or PBMCs; the material itself was cDNA or gDNA.

Methods used by the authors: Quantification of nucleated cells was approximated via reference gene primer amplification. Clones were read by immunoSEQ multiplex PCR, and TCRdb kept only the in-frame ones, dropping some. The D gene and trimming were derived from the DNA, and the V and J assignments and clone size from that table. The sample shows some 220,000 clones, around four fifths of them seen only once. Sequencing was performed on peripheral blood. The sequence derives from a middle-aged man with acute or convalescent COVID-19.

The CDR3 loop is CASTDATSSTDTQYF. CDR3 bases: TGTGCCAGCACCGATGCGACTAGCAGCACAGATACGCAGTATTTT. This chain links TRBV6-6 with TRBJ2-3; 7 nucleotides agree with TRBD2. The CDR3 is 15 amino acids. CDR1 is MNHNY, CDR2 SVGAGI, per germline (reference sequence). The junction had 7 bases not matched to a gene; V was cut back by 7 bases and J by 0 bases.